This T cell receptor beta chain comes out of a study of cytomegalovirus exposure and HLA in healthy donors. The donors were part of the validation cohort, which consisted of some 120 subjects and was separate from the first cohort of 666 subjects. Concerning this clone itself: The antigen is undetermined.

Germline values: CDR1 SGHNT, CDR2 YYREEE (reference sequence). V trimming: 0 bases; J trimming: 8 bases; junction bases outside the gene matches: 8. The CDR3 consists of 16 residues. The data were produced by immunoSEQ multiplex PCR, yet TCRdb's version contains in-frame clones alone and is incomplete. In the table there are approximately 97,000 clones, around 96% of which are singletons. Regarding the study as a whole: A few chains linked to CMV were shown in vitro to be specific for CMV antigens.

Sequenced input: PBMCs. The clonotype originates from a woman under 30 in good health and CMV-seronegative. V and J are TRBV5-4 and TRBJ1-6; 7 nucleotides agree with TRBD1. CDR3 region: CASSLANRGWHSPLHF. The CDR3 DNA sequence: TGTGCCAGCAGCTTGGCCAACAGGGGTTGGCATTCACCCCTCCACTTT.